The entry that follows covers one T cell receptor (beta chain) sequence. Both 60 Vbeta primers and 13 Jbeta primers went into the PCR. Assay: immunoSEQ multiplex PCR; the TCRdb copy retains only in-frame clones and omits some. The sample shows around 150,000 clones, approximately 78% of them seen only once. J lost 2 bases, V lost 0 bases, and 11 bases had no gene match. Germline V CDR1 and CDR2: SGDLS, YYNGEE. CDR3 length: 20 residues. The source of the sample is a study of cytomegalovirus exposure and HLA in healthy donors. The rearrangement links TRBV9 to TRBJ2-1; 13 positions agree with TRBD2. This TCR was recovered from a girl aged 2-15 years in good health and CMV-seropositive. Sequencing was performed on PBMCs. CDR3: CASSVGRALAGGRPYNEQFF. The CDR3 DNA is TGTGCCAGCAGCGTAGGCAGGGCACTAGCGGGAGGGCGCCCCTACAATGAGCAGTTCTTC.